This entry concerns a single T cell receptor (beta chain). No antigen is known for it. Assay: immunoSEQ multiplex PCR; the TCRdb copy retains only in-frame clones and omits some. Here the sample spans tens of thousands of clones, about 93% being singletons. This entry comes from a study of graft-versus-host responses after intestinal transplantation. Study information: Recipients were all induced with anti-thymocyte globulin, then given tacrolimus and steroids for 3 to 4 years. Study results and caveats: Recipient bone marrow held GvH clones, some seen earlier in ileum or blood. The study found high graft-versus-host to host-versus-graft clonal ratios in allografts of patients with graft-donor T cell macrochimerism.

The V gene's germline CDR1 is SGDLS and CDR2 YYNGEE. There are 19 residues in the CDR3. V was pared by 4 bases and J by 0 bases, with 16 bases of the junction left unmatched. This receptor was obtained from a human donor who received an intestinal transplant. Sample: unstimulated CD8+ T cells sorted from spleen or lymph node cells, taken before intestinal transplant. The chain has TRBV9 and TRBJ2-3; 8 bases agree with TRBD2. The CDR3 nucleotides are TGTGCCAGCAGCCCTTCTGGGGCGGGGGGACCTTTTAGCACAGATACGCAGTATTTT. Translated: CASSPSGAGGPFSTDTQYF.